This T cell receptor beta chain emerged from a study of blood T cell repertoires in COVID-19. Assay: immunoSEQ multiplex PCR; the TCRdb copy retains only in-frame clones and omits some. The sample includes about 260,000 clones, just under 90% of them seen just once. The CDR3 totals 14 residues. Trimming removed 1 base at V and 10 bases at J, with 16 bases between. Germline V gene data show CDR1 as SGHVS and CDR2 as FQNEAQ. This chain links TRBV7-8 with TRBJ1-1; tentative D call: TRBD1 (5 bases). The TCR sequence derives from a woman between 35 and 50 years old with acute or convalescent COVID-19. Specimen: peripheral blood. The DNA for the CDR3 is TGTGCCAGCAGCTTAGTCGGGACTCCGGCTGGAGCTTTCTTT. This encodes CASSLVGTPAGAFF.